One sample yielded the 10 T cell receptor beta chains listed below, sequenced in a study of blood T cell repertoires in COVID-19. Only in-frame clones appear in the TCRdb table, and some are missing; sequencing was by immunoSEQ multiplex PCR. The sample lists tens of thousands of clones; 88% were seen once. Sample: peripheral blood. These receptors were collected from a man aged 50 or older with active COVID-19.

This sequence joins TRBV5-1 and TRBJ1-1; D gene uncertain. The V end lost 1 base, the J end lost 5 bases, and 12 bases lay between the germline ends. The CDR3 runs to 14 residues. Germline CDR1 SGHRS, CDR2 YFSETQ. CDR3 DNA: TGCGCCAGCAGCTTGAGCCGGGGTGGAACTGAAGCTTTCTTT. Its protein product is CASSLSRGGTEAFF.

This chain connects TRBV7-9 to TRBJ1-4; no clear D gene. The CDR3 spans 15 residues. V was trimmed by 4 bases and J by 7 bases, leaving 16 bases between them. Germline-derived CDR1 and CDR2 are SEHNR and FQNEAQ (reference sequence). The CDR3 region has the DNA TGTGCCAGCAGCTACGCGGGAGGGTCACTTGAAAAACTGTTTTTT. Protein product: CASSYAGGSLEKLFF.

The chain links TRBV6-5 to TRBJ1-5; D gene ambiguous. Trimming took off 11 bases at V and 6 bases at J, with 14 bases between the two ends. CDR1 MNHEY and CDR2 SVGAGI come from the germline V gene. The CDR3 has 12 amino acids. CDR3 in amino acids: CAVGRGGQPQHF. The CDR3 coding sequence is TGTGCCGTGGGCCGGGGTGGTCAGCCCCAGCATTTT.

This chain links TRBV19 with TRBJ1-1; 9 nucleotides line up with TRBD1. V shed 4 bases and J 4 bases; nucleotides not matched to a gene: 10. The germline V gene encodes CDR1 LNHDA and CDR2 SQIVND (reference sequence). This CDR3 region has 16 residues. In nucleotides, the CDR3 is TGTGCCAGTAGTACTTCTCCCGGGACAGGGAGCACTGAAGCTTTCTTT. This codes for CASSTSPGTGSTEAFF.

V gene TRBV7-2 combines with J gene TRBJ2-2; 9 nucleotides agree with TRBD2. After removal of 3 bases from V and 1 base from J, the junction contained 6 bases not matched to a gene. This CDR3 has 17 residues. Germline V gene lookup returns CDR1 SGHTA and CDR2 FQGNSA. The CDR3 region is CASSLAPLAGNTGELFF. In nucleotides, the CDR3 is TGTGCCAGCAGCTTGGCCCCACTAGCGGGGAACACCGGGGAGCTGTTTTTT.

This chain joins TRBV15 and TRBJ1-6; the D is unclear. The CDR3 loop spans 16 amino acids. V lost 3 bases, J lost 7 bases, and 16 bases lay in between. Germline V lookup: CDR1 LNHNV, CDR2 YYDKDF (reference sequence). CDR3 loop: CATSRSRQNANSPLHF. For the CDR3, the DNA is TGTGCCACCAGCAGGTCCCGCCAGAATGCCAATTCACCCCTCCACTTT.

This chain uses TRBV6-5 with TRBJ2-2; tentative D call: TRBD1 (5 bases). V dropped 4 bases and J dropped 5 bases, with 8 bases sitting between them. CDR1 is MNHEY, CDR2 SVGAGI, per germline. The CDR3 is made up of 13 amino acids. CDR3 sequence: CASSWAGTGELFF. The CDR3 region has the DNA TGTGCCAGCAGTTGGGCAGGGACCGGGGAGCTGTTTTTT.

This CDR3 is CASSQEARFQETQYF. The CDR3 nucleotides read TGCGCCAGCAGCCAAGAAGCGCGGTTTCAAGAGACCCAGTACTTC. J is TRBJ2-5 and V is TRBV4-3; D is unclear. Germline CDR1 LGHNA, CDR2 YSLEER. The CDR3 sequence is 15 residues long. V lost 0 bases and J lost 2, with 10 bases in between.

CDR3 protein: CASGPTGADTQYF. CDR3 in DNA: TGTGCCAGTGGACCCACAGGCGCAGATACGCAGTATTTT. This chain links TRBV19 with TRBJ2-3; a weak D match, TRBD1 (5 bases). V was clipped by 8 bases and J by 4 bases, with 13 bases between them. CDR1 LNHDA and CDR2 SQIVND come from the germline V gene (reference sequence). CDR3 size: 13 residues.

The chain links TRBV7-9 to TRBJ2-1; the D gene is possibly TRBD2 (5 bases). Trimming took 3 bases from V and 5 from J, leaving 17 bases between them. CDR1 and CDR2 (germline): SEHNR, FQNEAQ (reference sequence). There are 16 residues in the CDR3. CDR3 in amino acids: CASSFYPRGANNEQFF. The CDR3 coding sequence is TGTGCCAGCAGCTTTTACCCTCGGGGAGCCAACAATGAGCAGTTCTTC.